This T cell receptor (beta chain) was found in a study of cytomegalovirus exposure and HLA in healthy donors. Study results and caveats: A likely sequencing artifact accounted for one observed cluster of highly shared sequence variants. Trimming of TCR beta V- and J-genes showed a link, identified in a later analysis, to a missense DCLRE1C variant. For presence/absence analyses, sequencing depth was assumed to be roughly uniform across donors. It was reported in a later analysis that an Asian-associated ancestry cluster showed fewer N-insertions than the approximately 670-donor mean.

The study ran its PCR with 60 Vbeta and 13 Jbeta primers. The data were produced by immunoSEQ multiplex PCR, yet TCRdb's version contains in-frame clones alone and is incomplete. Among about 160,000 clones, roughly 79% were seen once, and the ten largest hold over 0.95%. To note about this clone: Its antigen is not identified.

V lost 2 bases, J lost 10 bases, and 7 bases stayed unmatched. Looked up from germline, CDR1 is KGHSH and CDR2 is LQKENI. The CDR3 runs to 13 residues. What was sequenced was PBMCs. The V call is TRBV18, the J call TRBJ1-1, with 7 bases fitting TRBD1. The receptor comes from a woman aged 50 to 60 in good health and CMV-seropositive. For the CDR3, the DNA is TGTGCCAGCTCACCAGAGCAGGGGGTCGGAGCTTTCTTT. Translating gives CASSPEQGVGAFF.